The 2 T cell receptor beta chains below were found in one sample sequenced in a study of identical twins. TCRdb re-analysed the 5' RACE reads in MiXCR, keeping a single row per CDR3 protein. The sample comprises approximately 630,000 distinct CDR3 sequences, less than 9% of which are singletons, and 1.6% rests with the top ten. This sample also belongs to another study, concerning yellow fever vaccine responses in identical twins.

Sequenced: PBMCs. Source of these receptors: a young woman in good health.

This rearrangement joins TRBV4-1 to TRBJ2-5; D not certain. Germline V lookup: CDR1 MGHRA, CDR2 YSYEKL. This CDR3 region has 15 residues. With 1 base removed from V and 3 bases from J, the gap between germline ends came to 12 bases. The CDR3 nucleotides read TGCGCCAGCAGCCAAGTTTTGACTGTAAAAGAGACCCAGTACTTC. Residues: CASSQVLTVKETQYF.

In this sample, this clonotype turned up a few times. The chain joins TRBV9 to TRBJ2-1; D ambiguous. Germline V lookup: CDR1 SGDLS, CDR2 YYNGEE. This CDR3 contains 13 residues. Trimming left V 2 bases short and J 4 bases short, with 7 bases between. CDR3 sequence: CASSVYIYNEQFF. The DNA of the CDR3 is TGTGCCAGCAGCGTCTACATTTACAATGAGCAGTTCTTC.